Presented here are 12 T cell receptor beta chains from one specimen sequenced in a study of blood T cell repertoires in COVID-19. The assay was immunoSEQ multiplex PCR, and TCRdb's table has in-frame clones only and misses some. The table lists approximately 200,000 clones, roughly 82% of them singletons, with over 9.5% in the top ten. Specimen: PBMCs or T cells enriched from blood (not recorded which). The receptors come from a man aged 40-49 years who had recovered from COVID-19.

The V and J genes are TRBV14 and TRBJ1-5; D is undetermined. The germline gives CDR1 SGHDN, CDR2 FVKESK. The CDR3 has 13 residues. V was clipped by 4 bases and J by 0 bases, with 4 bases between them. The CDR3, as DNA: TGTGCCAGCAGCCTTAATAGCAATCAGCCCCAGCATTTT. It encodes CASSLNSNQPQHF.

V gene TRBV4-1 combines with J gene TRBJ1-1, with D unclear. This CDR3 has 12 residues. Trimming pared 8 bases from V and 6 bases from J, leaving 13 bases between. CDR1 and CDR2 (germline): MGHRA, YSYEKL. CDR3 loop: CASGGVAAEAFF. The DNA of the CDR3 is TGCGCCAGCGGCGGAGTCGCAGCTGAAGCTTTCTTT.

This chain uses TRBV11-2 with TRBJ2-7; possibly TRBD2 for D (6 bases). The V gene's germline CDR1 is SGHAT and CDR2 FQNNGV. The CDR3 is made up of 14 amino acids. V shed 2 bases and J shed 1 base, with 9 bases lying between them. CDR3 loop: CASSLRAGSYEQYF. Here the CDR3 DNA reads TGTGCCAGCAGCTTACGGGCGGGGTCCTACGAGCAGTACTTC.

This chain connects TRBV6-1 to TRBJ2-1; D is ambiguous. This CDR3 has 14 amino acids. With 1 base removed from V and 6 bases from J, the gap between germline ends came to 10 bases. In germline, CDR1 is MNHNS, CDR2 SASEGT. CDR3 protein: CASSEDNYTNEQFF. The CDR3 region has the DNA TGTGCCAGCAGTGAAGATAACTATACCAATGAGCAGTTCTTC.

V is TRBV4-3 and J is TRBJ2-2, with D perhaps matching TRBD1 (5 bases). CDR1 is LGHNA and CDR2 is YSLEER in the germline V gene. Trimming removed 4 bases from V and 4 bases from J, with 16 bases in between. The CDR3 totals 16 residues. The CDR3 region has the DNA TGCGCCAGCAGCCCACAATTAGGGGCCGGCACCGGGGAGCTGTTTTTT. The encoded protein is CASSPQLGAGTGELFF.

V usage is TRBV3-1 (or the pseudogene TRBV3-2) and J usage is TRBJ1-4; TRBD1 matches at 9 bases. Germline assignment: CDR1 LGHDT and CDR2 YNNKEL (reference sequence). This CDR3 has 14 amino acids. V shed 8 bases, J shed 4 bases, and the junction held 5 bases outside the gene matches. CDR3 residues: CASGQGTYNEKLFF. DNA for the CDR3: TGTGCCAGCGGACAGGGGACCTATAATGAAAAACTGTTTTTT.

V and J are TRBV5-1 and TRBJ1-4, with D possibly being TRBD1 (6 bases). The CDR3 has 15 residues. Trimming took off 4 bases at V and 9 bases at J, with 19 bases between the two ends. CDR1 and CDR2 (germline): SGHRS, YFSETQ. Written as DNA, the CDR3 is TGCGCCAGCAGCCAACGTGGGGGGGCAGGCAAAAAACTGTTTTTT. Amino acids: CASSQRGGAGKKLFF.

The genes are TRBV30 and TRBJ2-2; the match to TRBD2 covers 16 bases. Germline V lookup: CDR1 GTSNPN, CDR2 SVGIG (reference sequence). J was trimmed by 5 bases and V by 3 bases; bases with no gene match: 6. This CDR3 is built from 17 residues. CDR3 in DNA: TGTGCCTGGAGGGGACTAGCGGGAGGGCCACCGACCGGGGAGCTGTTTTTT. It encodes CAWRGLAGGPPTGELFF.

This clone was counted a few times. The J gene is TRBJ1-2, the V gene TRBV24-1; 9 nucleotides agree with TRBD1. The CDR3 is made up of 14 amino acids. CDR1 and CDR2 (germline): KGHDR, SFDVKD. J gave up 8 bases and V 7 bases, and 10 bases lay outside the gene matches. This CDR3 is CATSETGGPGGYTF. CDR3 nucleotide sequence: TGTGCCACCAGCGAAACAGGGGGCCCAGGCGGCTACACCTTC.

The chain joins TRBV4-1 to TRBJ2-3, with D maybe TRBD1 (6 bases). CDR1 is MGHRA and CDR2 is YSYEKL in the germline V gene. V lost 4 bases to trimming and J lost 2 bases, with 13 bases between them. This CDR3 has 15 residues. The CDR3, as DNA: TGCGCCAGCAGCCCGTCCGGGACAACCACAGATACGCAGTATTTT. Translating gives CASSPSGTTTDTQYF.

The chain joins TRBV7-2 to TRBJ2-5, with TRBD2 identical over 7 bases. The junction had 9 bases not matched to a gene; V was cut back by 3 bases and J by 5 bases. CDR1 is SGHTA and CDR2 is FQGNSA in the germline V gene. The CDR3 length is 15 residues. CDR3 in amino acids: CASSFAAGEMETQYF. Here the CDR3 DNA reads TGTGCCAGCAGCTTTGCGGCGGGAGAAATGGAGACCCAGTACTTC.

This clone was picked up one time. The rearrangement links TRBV7-3 to TRBJ2-5; 11 nucleotides match TRBD2. V lost 5 bases to trimming and J lost 1 base; unmatched junction nucleotides: 9. This CDR3 is 17 amino acids long. Germline values: CDR1 SGHTA, CDR2 FQGTGA. The chain's CDR3 is CASSTGTSGGSQETQYF. The CDR3 DNA follows: TGTGCCAGCAGCACCGGGACTAGCGGAGGTTCCCAAGAGACCCAGTACTTC.